This T cell receptor beta chain came from a study of CD8+CD57+ T cells in acquired aplastic anemia. Overall study findings and caveats: Statistical testing detected no significant gap in CD8+ Simpson's diversity between patients and controls.

Concerning this clonotype itself: The target antigen is unknown. One junction end disagrees with the germline gene, perhaps due to a read error.

The use of genomic DNA as template underpinned the TCR beta VDJ and CDR3 profiling. TCRdb independently ran MiXCR on the reads; one entry per CDR3 protein. The sample lists approximately 260,000 distinct CDR3 sequences, around 82% occurring once. Germline-derived CDR1 and CDR2 are SNHLY and FYNNEI. CDR3 length: 15 amino acids. CD8+CD57+ cell expansion, shown by flow cytometry, had occurred in the patients selected for sequencing. Sample: sorted CD4+, CD8+, or CD8+CD57+ T cells (not recorded which) from PBMCs. This TCR derives from a human donor with aplastic anemia. The chain combines TRBV2 with TRBJ2-3, with 7 bases lining up with TRBD2. The CDR3 bases are TGTGCCAGCAGCGTAGGTCTAGCGGATACAGATCCGCAGTATTTT. This codes for CASSVGLADTDPQYF.